The sequence of this T cell receptor (beta chain) was determined in a study of blood T cell repertoires in COVID-19. Donors in Cohort 3 who had recovered were those with two negative PCRs, healthcare professional clearance, or resolution of their symptoms. Germline V lookup: CDR1 LGHDT, CDR2 YNNKEL (reference sequence). Trimming took 4 bases from V and 7 from J, leaving 8 bases between them. This CDR3 region has 12 residues. The authors' processing: Scientists estimated how many nucleated cells there were by amplifying reference gene primers. Sequencing used immunoSEQ multiplex PCR; TCRdb keeps in-frame clones, though not all of them. V, J and clone size are taken as reported in that table, and D and trimming were inferred from the DNA itself. The sample yields 200,000 to 300,000 clones, roughly 82% seen once.

The sequence came from a woman in her forties or fifties who had recovered from COVID-19. Sample: PBMCs or T cells enriched from blood (not recorded which). This chain joins TRBV3-1 (or the pseudogene TRBV3-2) and TRBJ1-5; no clear D gene. Here the CDR3 DNA reads TGTGCCAGCAGCCCAGGAAGGCAGCCCCAGCATTTT. Translated: CASSPGRQPQHF.